Here is one T cell receptor (beta chain) with its context. No antigen is known for it. The entry originates in a study of shared clonotypes between healthy human individuals. CDR3 length equals 16 residues. From germline, CDR1 is SGHNT and CDR2 YENEEA. The V end lost 0 bases, the J end lost 6 bases, and 14 bases lay between the germline ends. Profiling relied on immunoSEQ multiplex PCR, and the TCRdb table lists in-frame clones only, not all of them. This table has about 1 million clones, around 75% appearing once. General study points: Shared across several donors were roughly 5.3% of the naive CD4 clonotypes. Against clonotypes common to all four donors, non-shared ones had lower generation probabilities. Depth was large, yet rarefaction showed that sorted-subset sequencing was incomplete.

Nashville, Tennessee was home to all donors, each a Caucasian adult. The TCR comes from a man in his late teens or twenties in good health. This chain joins TRBV11-3 and TRBJ2-2; D is perhaps TRBD1 or TRBD2 (6 bases each). The sequenced sample was memory CD4+ T cells sorted from blood. Subset: CD45RA-negative fraction. CDR3 region: CASSLDSPGAAGELFF. CDR3 bases: TGTGCCAGCAGCTTAGATTCCCCGGGGGCCGCCGGGGAGCTGTTTTTT.